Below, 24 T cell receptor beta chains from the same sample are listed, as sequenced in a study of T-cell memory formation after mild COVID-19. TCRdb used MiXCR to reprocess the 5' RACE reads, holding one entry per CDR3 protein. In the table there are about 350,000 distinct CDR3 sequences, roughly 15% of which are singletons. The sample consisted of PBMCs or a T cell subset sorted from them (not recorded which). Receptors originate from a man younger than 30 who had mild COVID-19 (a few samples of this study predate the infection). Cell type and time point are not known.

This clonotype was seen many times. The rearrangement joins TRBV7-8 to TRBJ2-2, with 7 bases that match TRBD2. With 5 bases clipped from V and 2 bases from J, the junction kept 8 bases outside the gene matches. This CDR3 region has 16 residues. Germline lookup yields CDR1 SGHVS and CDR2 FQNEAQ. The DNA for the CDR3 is TGTGCCAGCAGCGCCCGAAGCGGGACTAACACCGGGGAGCTGTTTTTT. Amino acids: CASSARSGTNTGELFF.

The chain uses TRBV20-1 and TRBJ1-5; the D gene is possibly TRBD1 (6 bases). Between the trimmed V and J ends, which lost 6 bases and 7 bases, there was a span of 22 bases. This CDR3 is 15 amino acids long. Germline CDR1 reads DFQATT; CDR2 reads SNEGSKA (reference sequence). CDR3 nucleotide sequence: TGCAGTGCACCATCTGGGGACATTGGGTACCAGCCCCAGCATTTT. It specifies CSAPSGDIGYQPQHF.

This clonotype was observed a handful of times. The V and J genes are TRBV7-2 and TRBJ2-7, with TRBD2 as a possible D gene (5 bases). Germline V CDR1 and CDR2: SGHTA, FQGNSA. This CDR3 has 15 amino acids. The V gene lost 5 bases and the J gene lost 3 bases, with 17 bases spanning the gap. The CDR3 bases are TGTGCCAGCAGCCCCGACACGGGGAGCTACTACGAGCAGTACTTC. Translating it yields CASSPDTGSYYEQYF.

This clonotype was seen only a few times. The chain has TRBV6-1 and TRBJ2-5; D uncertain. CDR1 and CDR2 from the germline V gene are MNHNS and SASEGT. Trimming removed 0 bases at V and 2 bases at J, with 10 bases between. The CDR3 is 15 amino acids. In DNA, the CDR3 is TGTGCCAGCAGTGAAGCCAGGTCCCCGCAAGAGACCCAGTACTTC. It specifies CASSEARSPQETQYF.

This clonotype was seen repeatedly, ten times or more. CDR3 DNA sequence: TGCAGCGTGAGATCCGGGACCTCATACCCCGGGGAGCTGTTTTTT. It translates to CSVRSGTSYPGELFF. This sequence joins TRBV29-1 and TRBJ2-2; D might be TRBD1 or TRBD2, each matching 5 bases. Germline V gene sequence: CDR1 SQVTM, CDR2 ANQGSEA. This CDR3 is built from 15 residues. V was trimmed by 6 bases and J by 6 bases, leaving 20 bases between them.

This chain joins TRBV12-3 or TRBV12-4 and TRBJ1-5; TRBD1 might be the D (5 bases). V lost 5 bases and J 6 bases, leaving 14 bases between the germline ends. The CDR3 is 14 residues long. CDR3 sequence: CASSQALRGQPQHF. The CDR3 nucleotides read TGTGCCAGCAGTCAGGCCCTAAGGGGTCAGCCCCAGCATTTT.

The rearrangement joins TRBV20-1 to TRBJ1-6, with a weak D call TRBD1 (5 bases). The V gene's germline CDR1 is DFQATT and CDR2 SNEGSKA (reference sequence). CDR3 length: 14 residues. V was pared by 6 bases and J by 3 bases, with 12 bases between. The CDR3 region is CSAPKGFYNSPLHF. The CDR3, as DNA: TGCAGTGCCCCGAAGGGGTTCTATAATTCACCCCTCCACTTT.

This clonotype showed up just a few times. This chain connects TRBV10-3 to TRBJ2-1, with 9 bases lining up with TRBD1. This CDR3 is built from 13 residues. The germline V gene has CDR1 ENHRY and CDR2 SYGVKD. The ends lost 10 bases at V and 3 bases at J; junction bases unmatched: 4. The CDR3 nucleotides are TGTGCCACGGGACAGGGAGACTACAATGAGCAGTTCTTC. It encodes CATGQGDYNEQFF.

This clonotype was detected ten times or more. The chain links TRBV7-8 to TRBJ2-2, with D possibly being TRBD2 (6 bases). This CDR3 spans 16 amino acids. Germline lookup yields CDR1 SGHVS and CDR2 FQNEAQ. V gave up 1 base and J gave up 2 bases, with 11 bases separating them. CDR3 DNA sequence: TGTGCCAGCAGCTTAGGCTCGGGGGTCAACACCGGGGAGCTGTTTTTT. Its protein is CASSLGSGVNTGELFF. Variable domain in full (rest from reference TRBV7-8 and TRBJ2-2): GAGVSQSPRYKVAKRGQDVALRCDPISGHVSLFWYQQALGQGPEFLTYFQNEAQLDKSGLPSDRFFAERPEGSVSTLKIQRTQQEDSAVYLCASSLGSGVNTGELFFGEGSRLTVL.

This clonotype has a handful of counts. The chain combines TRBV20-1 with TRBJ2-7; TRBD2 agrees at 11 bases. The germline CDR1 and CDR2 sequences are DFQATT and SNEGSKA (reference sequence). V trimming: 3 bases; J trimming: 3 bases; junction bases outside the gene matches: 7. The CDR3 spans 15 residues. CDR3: CSARESGTSGYEQYF. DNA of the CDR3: TGCAGTGCTAGGGAGTCCGGGACTAGCGGCTACGAGCAGTACTTC.

In DNA form, the CDR3 reads TGCGCCAGCAGCCAAGGACCAACCTACGAGCAGTACGTC. It codes for CASSQGPTYEQYV. The chain joins TRBV5-1 to TRBJ2-7; no clear D gene. V was shortened by 4 bases and J by 2 bases, with 10 bases between the two germline ends. This CDR3 contains 13 residues. Germline V lookup: CDR1 SGHRS, CDR2 YFSETQ.

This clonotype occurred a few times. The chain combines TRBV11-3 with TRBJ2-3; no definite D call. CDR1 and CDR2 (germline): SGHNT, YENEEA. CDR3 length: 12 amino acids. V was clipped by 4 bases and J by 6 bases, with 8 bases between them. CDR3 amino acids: CASSSSSDTQYF. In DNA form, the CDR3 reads TGTGCCAGCAGCTCGTCCTCGGATACGCAGTATTTT.

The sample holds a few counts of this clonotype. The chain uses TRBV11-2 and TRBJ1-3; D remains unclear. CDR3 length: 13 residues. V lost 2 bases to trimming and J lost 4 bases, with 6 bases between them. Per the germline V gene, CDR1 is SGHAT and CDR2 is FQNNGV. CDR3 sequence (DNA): TGTGCCAGCAGCTTAATACAGGGAAACACCATATATTTT. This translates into CASSLIQGNTIYF.

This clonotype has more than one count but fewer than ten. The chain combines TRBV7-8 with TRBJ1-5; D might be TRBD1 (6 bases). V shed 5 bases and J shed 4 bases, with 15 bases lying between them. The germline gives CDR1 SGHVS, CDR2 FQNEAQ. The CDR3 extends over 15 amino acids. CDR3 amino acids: CASSPHRAENQPQHF. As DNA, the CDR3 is TGTGCCAGCAGCCCACACAGGGCGGAGAATCAGCCCCAGCATTTT. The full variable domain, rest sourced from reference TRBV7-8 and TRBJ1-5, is GAGVSQSPRYKVAKRGQDVALRCDPISGHVSLFWYQQALGQGPEFLTYFQNEAQLDKSGLPSDRFFAERPEGSVSTLKIQRTQQEDSAVYLCASSPHRAENQPQHFGDGTRLSIL.

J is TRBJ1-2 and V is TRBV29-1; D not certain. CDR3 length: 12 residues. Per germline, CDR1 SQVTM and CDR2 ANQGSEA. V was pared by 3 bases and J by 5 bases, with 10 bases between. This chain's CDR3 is CSVDSGFYGYTF. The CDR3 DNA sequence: TGCAGCGTTGATTCGGGCTTTTATGGCTACACCTTC.

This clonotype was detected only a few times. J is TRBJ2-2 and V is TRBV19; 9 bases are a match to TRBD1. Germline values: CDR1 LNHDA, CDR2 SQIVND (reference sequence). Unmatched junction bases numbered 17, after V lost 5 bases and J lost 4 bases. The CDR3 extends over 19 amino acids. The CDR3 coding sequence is TGTGCCAGTAGTCAAATCTATGGGACAGGGAGGAAGCGCACCGGGGAGCTGTTTTTT. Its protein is CASSQIYGTGRKRTGELFF.

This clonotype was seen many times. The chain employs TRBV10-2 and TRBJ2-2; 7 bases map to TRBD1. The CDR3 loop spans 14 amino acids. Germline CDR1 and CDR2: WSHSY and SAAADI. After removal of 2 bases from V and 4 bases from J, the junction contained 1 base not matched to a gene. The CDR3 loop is CASSEPGGTGELFF. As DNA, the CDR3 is TGCGCCAGCAGTGAGCCAGGGGGCACCGGGGAGCTGTTTTTT.

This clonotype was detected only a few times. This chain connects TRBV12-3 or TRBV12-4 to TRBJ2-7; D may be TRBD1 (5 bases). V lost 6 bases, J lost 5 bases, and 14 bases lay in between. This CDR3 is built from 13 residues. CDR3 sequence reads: CASSSEKGDEQYF. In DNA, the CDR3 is TGTGCCAGCAGCTCCGAGAAAGGGGACGAGCAGTACTTC.

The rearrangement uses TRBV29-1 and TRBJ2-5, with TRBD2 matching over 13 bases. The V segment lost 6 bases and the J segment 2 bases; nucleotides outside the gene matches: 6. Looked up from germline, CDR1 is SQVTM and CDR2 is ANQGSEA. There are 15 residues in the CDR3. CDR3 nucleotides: TGCAGCGTCTACCGACTAGCGGGGGGACAAGAGACCCAGTACTTC. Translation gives CSVYRLAGGQETQYF.

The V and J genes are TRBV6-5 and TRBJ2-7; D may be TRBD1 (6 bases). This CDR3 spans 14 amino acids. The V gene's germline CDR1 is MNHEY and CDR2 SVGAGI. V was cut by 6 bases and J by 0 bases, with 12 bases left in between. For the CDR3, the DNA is TGTGCCAGCAGACCAGGACAGCGCTCCTACGAGCAGTACTTC. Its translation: CASRPGQRSYEQYF.

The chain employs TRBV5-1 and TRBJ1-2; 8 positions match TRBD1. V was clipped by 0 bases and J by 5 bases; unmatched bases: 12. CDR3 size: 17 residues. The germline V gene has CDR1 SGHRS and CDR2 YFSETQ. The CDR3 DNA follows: TGCGCCAGCAGCTTGGCCCGACAGGGGCTGTTATTGTATGGCTACACCTTC. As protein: CASSLARQGLLLYGYTF.

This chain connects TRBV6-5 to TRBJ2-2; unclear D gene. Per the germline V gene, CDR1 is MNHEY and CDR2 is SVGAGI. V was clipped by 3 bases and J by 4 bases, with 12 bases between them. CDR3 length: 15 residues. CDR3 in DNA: TGTGCCAGCAGTTATCAGGCCGATAGCACCGGGGAGCTGTTTTTT. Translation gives CASSYQADSTGELFF.

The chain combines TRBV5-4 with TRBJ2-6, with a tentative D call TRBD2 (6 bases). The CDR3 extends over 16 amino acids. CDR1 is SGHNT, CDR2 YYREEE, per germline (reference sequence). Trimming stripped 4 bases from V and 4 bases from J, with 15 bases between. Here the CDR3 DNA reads TGTGCCAGCAGCCCGACGGCGGGGAACGGGGCCAACGTCCTGACTTTC. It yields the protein CASSPTAGNGANVLTF.

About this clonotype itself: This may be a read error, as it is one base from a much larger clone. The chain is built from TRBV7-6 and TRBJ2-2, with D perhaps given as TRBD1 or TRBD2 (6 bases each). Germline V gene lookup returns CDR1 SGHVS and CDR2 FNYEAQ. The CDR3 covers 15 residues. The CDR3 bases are TGTGCCAGCAGCGTTCAACAGGGCGGGACCGGGGAGATGTTTTTT. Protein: CASSVQQGGTGEMFF.